Presented here are 12 T cell receptor beta chains from one specimen sequenced in a study of spatial heterogeneity in lung cancer. One entry per CDR3 protein results from TCRdb running MiXCR on the 5' RACE reads. Here the sample spans about 86,000 distinct CDR3 sequences, roughly an eighth being singletons. As to time point: sample taken at primary tumor resection. Sequencing was performed on whole RNA extracted from tumor and nontumor lung tissue, or from frozen PBMC, and the material was left unsorted. Specimen: PBMCs, collected at surgery. Receptors were obtained from a male donor with early-stage non-small cell lung cancer.

V usage is TRBV7-6 and J usage is TRBJ1-6; D gene unclear. This CDR3 contains 13 residues. Trimming cost V 0 bases and J 7 bases, with 4 bases left between them. Germline V lookup: CDR1 SGHVS, CDR2 FNYEAQ. This CDR3 is CASSLAANSPLHF. The CDR3 DNA reads as TGTGCCAGCAGCTTAGCGGCGAATTCACCCCTCCACTTT. Based on the CDR3 plus reference TRBV7-6 and TRBJ1-6, the full variable domain is GAGVSQSPRYKVTKRGQDVALRCDPISGHVSLYWYRQALGQGPEFLTYFNYEAQQDKSGLPNDRFSAERPEGSISTLTIQRTEQRDSAMYRCASSLAANSPLHFGNGTRLTVT.

This clonotype turned up a few times. This rearrangement joins TRBV9 to TRBJ2-3; 12 nucleotides match TRBD2. Germline lookup yields CDR1 SGDLS and CDR2 YYNGEE. After removal of 4 bases from V and 6 bases from J, the junction contained 12 bases not matched to a gene. CDR3 length equals 17 residues. The CDR3 loop reads CASSPRTSGALSDTQYF. The CDR3 region has the DNA TGTGCCAGCAGCCCTCGGACTAGCGGGGCCCTTTCGGATACGCAGTATTTT.

This clonotype was found a few times. The chain joins TRBV3-1 to TRBJ1-3; D is uncertain. Germline-derived CDR1 and CDR2 are LGHDT and YNNKEL (reference sequence). Trimming left V 2 bases short and J 0 bases short, with 8 bases between. The length of the CDR3 is 15 residues. The CDR3 DNA follows: TGTGCCAGCAGCCAAAGAACCAGCTCTGGAAACACCATATATTTT. Protein product: CASSQRTSSGNTIYF.

This clonotype was recorded a few times. The chain recombines TRBV6-6 with TRBJ2-1; 9 bases match TRBD1. Unmatched junction bases numbered 10, after V lost 0 bases and J lost 7 bases. The CDR3 is 17 residues long. Per the germline V gene, CDR1 is MNHNY and CDR2 is SVGAGI (reference sequence). The CDR3 DNA sequence: TGTGCCAGCAGTTACTCGGGCGGACAGGGGTTTTGGAATGAGCAGTTCTTC. Amino acids: CASSYSGGQGFWNEQFF.

This chain joins TRBV10-3 and TRBJ2-1; 10 positions match TRBD2. The CDR3 runs 14 residues. Per the germline V gene, CDR1 is ENHRY and CDR2 is SYGVKD. V was clipped by 3 bases and J by 5 bases; unmatched bases: 1. CDR3 protein: CAISDLAGDNEQFF. CDR3 sequence (DNA): TGTGCCATCAGTGACCTAGCGGGGGACAATGAGCAGTTCTTC.

The chain uses TRBV10-1 and TRBJ2-1; 10 nucleotides agree with TRBD2. CDR1 is WNHNN, CDR2 SYGVQD, per germline (reference sequence). V was pared by 6 bases and J by 9 bases, with 14 bases of the junction left unmatched. The CDR3 has 16 residues. CDR3 residues: CASSSFPAGGPGEQFF. As DNA, the CDR3 is TGCGCCAGCAGCTCATTCCCAGCGGGAGGGCCAGGTGAGCAGTTCTTC.

This clonotype was seen a few times. The chain couples TRBV19 to TRBJ1-5; D is possibly TRBD1 (5 bases). Germline V gene data show CDR1 as LNHDA and CDR2 as SQIVND (reference sequence). V lost 6 bases, J lost 5 bases, and 11 bases lay in between. The CDR3 spans 13 residues. The DNA of the CDR3 is TGTGCCAGTAGCGATATCAGGGATCAGCCCCAGCATTTT. Translating gives CASSDIRDQPQHF. Combining the CDR3 with reference TRBV19 and TRBJ1-5 gives the whole variable domain DGGITQSPKYLFRKEGQNVTLSCEQNLNHDAMYWYRQDPGQGLRLIYYSQIVNDFQKGDIAEGYSVSREKKESFPLTVTSAQKNPTAFYLCASSDIRDQPQHFGDGTRLSIL.

The V and J genes are TRBV5-4 and TRBJ2-2; tentative D call: TRBD1 (5 bases). This CDR3 region has 16 residues. Germline CDR1 reads SGHNT; CDR2 reads YYREEE (reference sequence). V was cut by 4 bases and J by 4 bases, with 17 bases left in between. The CDR3 is CASSPDVGRSTGELFF. The DNA of the CDR3 is TGTGCCAGCAGCCCGGACGTGGGGCGAAGCACCGGGGAGCTGTTTTTT.

This clonotype was recorded many times. CDR3 bases: TGCAGTGCGCAGACAGGGTTCGAGCAGTACTTC. Protein sequence: CSAQTGFEQYF. J is TRBJ2-7 and V is TRBV20-1, with 7 bases that match TRBD1. CDR3 length equals 11 residues. The germline V gene encodes CDR1 DFQATT and CDR2 SNEGSKA (reference sequence). After removal of 6 bases from V and 6 bases from J, the junction contained 5 bases not matched to a gene.

The CDR3 loop is CATLSGQGNSPLHF. CDR3 nucleotides: TGTGCCACTCTCTCTGGACAGGGTAATTCACCCCTCCACTTT. The J gene is TRBJ1-6, the V gene TRBV10-3; TRBD1 matches at 8 bases. The CDR3 extends over 14 amino acids. V shed 10 bases, J shed 6 bases, and the junction held 8 bases outside the gene matches. In germline, CDR1 is ENHRY, CDR2 SYGVKD.

The chain has TRBV19 and TRBJ1-5; 8 bases align to TRBD1. Germline CDR1 reads LNHDA; CDR2 reads SQIVND (reference sequence). Trimming removed 0 bases from V and 7 bases from J; junction bases left unmatched: 5. This CDR3 has 15 residues. The CDR3 coding sequence is TGTGCCAGTAGTATAGATGGACAGGGAGGGCAGCCCCAGCATTTT. This sequence encodes CASSIDGQGGQPQHF.

This chain joins TRBV20-1 and TRBJ2-7, with 8 positions matching TRBD1. V lost 3 bases to trimming and J lost 6 bases; unmatched junction nucleotides: 13. The V gene's germline CDR1 is DFQATT and CDR2 SNEGSKA (reference sequence). The CDR3 extends over 15 amino acids. The CDR3 bases are TGCAGTGCTAGTCGGGTGGACAGGGATAGAGGCGAGCAGTACTTC. It encodes CSASRVDRDRGEQYF.